These T cell receptor beta chains were read from a single sample in a study of T cell responses to AZD1222 COVID-19 vaccine. Measured with immunoSEQ multiplex PCR; TCRdb has only the in-frame clones, and not every one. The sample records 200,000 to 250,000 clones, under 95% being singletons. Material: peripheral blood, obtained on day 0 of MenACWY control vaccination. These receptors all stem from an adult in good health. Each CDR3 is given with its conserved first and last residue. D genes are given only for firm matches. Expanded clones are given a class, and other clones once, few, many or no size at all.

15	-	TRBD1	TRBV19	TRBJ2-3	CASSIYRGTTDTQYF	TGTGCCAGTAGTATCTACAGGGGAACAACAGATACGCAGTATTTT
15	-	TRBD1	TRBV3-1/TRBV3-2	TRBJ1-1	CASSQVDRGNTEAFF	TGTGCCAGCAGCCAAGTGGACAGGGGGAACACTGAAGCTTTCTTT
14	-	TRBD1	TRBV5-1	TRBJ2-1	CASSTGQVGNEQFF	TGCGCCAGCAGCACAGGACAGGTCGGTAATGAGCAGTTCTTC
14	-	-	TRBV7-9	TRBJ2-1	CASSFSFFYNEQFF	TGTGCCAGCAGCTTCTCTTTTTTCTACAATGAGCAGTTCTTC
12	-	-	TRBV21-1	TRBJ2-5	CASSSGAETQYF	TGTGCCAGCAGCAGCGGGGCAGAGACCCAGTACTTC
13	-	-	TRBV11-2	TRBJ1-1	CASSLGQNTEAFF	TGTGCCAGCAGCTTAGGGCAGAACACTGAAGCTTTCTTT
14	few	TRBD1	TRBV5-1	TRBJ1-1	CASSFSSGGTEAFF	TGCGCCAGCAGCTTCTCGTCAGGGGGCACTGAAGCTTTCTTT
14	-	-	TRBV28	TRBJ1-6	CASGSGTATSPLHF	TGTGCCAGCGGCTCCGGGACGGCGACTTCACCCCTCCACTTT
11	-	-	TRBV5-6	TRBJ1-2	CASSWTDGYTF	TGTGCCAGCAGCTGGACAGATGGCTACACCTTC
14	-	-	TRBV10-1	TRBJ2-3	CASSEAMGTDTQYF	TGCGCCAGCAGTGAGGCAATGGGCACAGATACGCAGTATTTT
18	-	TRBD1	TRBV3-1/TRBV3-2	TRBJ1-1	CASSQDPPTGGLNTEAFF	TGTGCCAGCAGCCAAGATCCGCCGACAGGGGGCCTGAACACTGAAGCTTTCTTT
16	-	-	TRBV5-6	TRBJ2-7	CASSLAPQGLRYEQYF	TGTGCCAGCAGCTTGGCTCCCCAGGGACTTCGCTACGAGCAGTACTTC
17	-	TRBD2	TRBV9	TRBJ2-2	CASSPTSGGVNTGELFF	TGTGCCAGCAGCCCGACTAGCGGGGGGGTTAACACCGGGGAGCTGTTTTTT
15	-	-	TRBV16	TRBJ2-3	CASSQSRGSTDTQYF	TGTGCCAGCAGCCAATCGAGGGGTAGCACAGATACGCAGTATTTT
14	-	-	TRBV18	TRBJ1-6	CASSPDGGVSPLHF	TGTGCCAGCTCACCAGACGGGGGCGTCTCACCCCTCCACTTT